Listed below are T cell receptor beta chains from one sample, sequenced in a study of human T cells and chemical hapten exposure. MiXCR was run by TCRdb on the RACE reads, yielding one entry per CDR3 protein. The sample consists of under 200,000 distinct CDR3 sequences, 25% to 35% of them appearing once. The sample here was whole blood, taken in connection with sensitization to the hapten diphenylcyclopropenone (DPC). The receptor source for this set is a woman between 18 and 30 years old with alopecia areata. Some clones in this sample may be carry-over from other donors' samples. CDR3s include the opening cysteine and the closing phenylalanine or tryptophan. The order of the fields is J gene, D gene, clone size, V gene, CDR3 DNA, CDR3 protein. A D gene is named only where the DNA matches it firmly. Size tells how often a clone was seen (once, few, many) or the class of an expanded clone, and some rows leave it out.

TRBJ2-1,.,.,TRBV20-1,TGCAGTGCCCCCCCCCTCAACTACAATGAGCAGTTCTTC,CSAPPLNYNEQFF
TRBJ2-3,.,.,TRBV20-1,TGCAGTGCTACGATTAGGGTTAGAGATACGCAGTATTTT,CSATIRVRDTQYF
TRBJ2-1,.,.,TRBV11-1,TGTGCCAGCAGCACCCCCGGGACTCCGGAGATTGAGCAGTTCTTC,CASSTPGTPEIEQFF
TRBJ2-3,.,few,TRBV7-2,TGTGCCAGCGGAGATACGCAGTATTTT,CASGDTQYF
TRBJ2-1,.,few,TRBV7-8,TGTGCCAGCAGCACAAGAGGGGATGAGCAGTTCTTC,CASSTRGDEQFF
TRBJ2-2,TRBD1,many,TRBV2,TGTGCCAGCAGTGAGGTCAGGGGGCCCACCGGGGAGCTGTTTTTT,CASSEVRGPTGELFF
TRBJ1-1,TRBD1,.,TRBV20-1,TGCAGTGCTCTTGGACAGGGACATACTGAAGCTTTCTTT,CSALGQGHTEAFF
TRBJ1-4,.,.,TRBV2,TGTGCCAGCAGTTCGGGGGCAGGGAATGAAAAACTGTTTTTT,CASSSGAGNEKLFF
TRBJ2-1,TRBD1,once,TRBV7-3,TGTGCCAGCAGCTTAAGGGACAGGGGCTTTTCCAATGAGCAGTTCTTC,CASSLRDRGFSNEQFF
TRBJ2-3,TRBD2,.,TRBV7-8,TGTGCCAGCAGCATTAGCGGGAGAAGGGATACGCAGTATTTT,CASSISGRRDTQYF
TRBJ2-7,.,many,TRBV3-1,TGTGCCAGCAGTCCGTATTCAGGGGCCGAGCAGTACTTC,CASSPYSGAEQYF
TRBJ2-7,TRBD1,.,TRBV20-1,TGCAGTGCACGGACAGGGTGGGGCGAGCAGTACTTC,CSARTGWGEQYF
TRBJ2-7,TRBD1,.,TRBV5-1,TGCGCCAGCAGCCCTGTGGGGACAGGGGGCTCCTACGAGCAGTACTTC,CASSPVGTGGSYEQYF
TRBJ2-3,.,.,TRBV5-6,TGTGCCAGCAGCTCCACCGGGGGCACAGATACGCAGTATTTT,CASSSTGGTDTQYF
TRBJ2-2,.,.,TRBV9,TGTGCCAGCAGCCTGTTCGGAGCCGGGGACACCGGGGAGCTGTTTTTT,CASSLFGAGDTGELFF
TRBJ1-2,.,few,TRBV2,TGTGCCAGCCCGGGACAACCTGGCTACACCTTC,CASPGQPGYTF
TRBJ2-3,.,few,TRBV11-3,TGTGCCAGCAGCTTGATGGTAACAGATACGCAGTATTTT,CASSLMVTDTQYF
TRBJ2-7,TRBD1,.,TRBV5-1,TGCGCCAGCGGAACAGGGGGCTACGAGCAGTACTTC,CASGTGGYEQYF
TRBJ1-1,TRBD1,few,TRBV12-5,TGTGCTAGTGGCCTTGGGACAGGGCGCACTGAAGCTTTCTTT,CASGLGTGRTEAFF
TRBJ1-1,.,many,TRBV7-2,TGTGCCAGCAGCTTAACGGGGAACACTGAAGCTTTCTTT,CASSLTGNTEAFF
TRBJ2-5,TRBD2,few,TRBV11-3,TGTGCCAGCGGACTAGCGGACCAAGAGACCCAGTACTTC,CASGLADQETQYF
TRBJ2-7,.,.,TRBV5-1,TGCGCCAGCAGCCCCACAGGGCCCAAAGCCCCTTTCGAGCAGTACTTC,CASSPTGPKAPFEQYF
TRBJ1-4,.,many,TRBV10-3,TGTGCCATCCGGAGGGGACCAAATGAAAAACTGTTTTTT,CAIRRGPNEKLFF
TRBJ2-5,.,few,TRBV4-1,TGCGCCAGCAGCCAAGTCGGACAGACCCAGTACTTC,CASSQVGQTQYF
TRBJ1-3,.,few,TRBV30,TGTGCCTGGGCCGGGGGCTCTGGAAACACCATATATTTT,CAWAGGSGNTIYF
TRBJ2-5,.,.,TRBV3-1,TGTGCCAGCAACTTTGGGACGGCGAAGGAGACCCAGTACTTC,CASNFGTAKETQYF
TRBJ1-2,.,.,TRBV6-5,TGTGCCAGCAGTTACAATGGGGAAAGCGCTGGCTACACCTTC,CASSYNGESAGYTF
TRBJ2-2,.,many,TRBV5-1,TGTGCCAGCAGTTCGAACACCGGGGAGCTGTTTTTT,CASSSNTGELFF
TRBJ2-3,.,.,TRBV3-1,TGTGCCAGCAGCCAAGAGGTTCGGCGGGGCGAAGATACGCAGTATTTT,CASSQEVRRGEDTQYF
TRBJ2-3,TRBD1,once,TRBV28,TGTGCCAGCAGTTTATCTTTGGGCGACAGGGGAGAAGATACGCAGTATTTT,CASSLSLGDRGEDTQYF
TRBJ2-1,.,many,TRBV9,TGTGCCAGCAGCGCAAGGATAGGGGGAAATGAGCAGTTCTTC,CASSARIGGNEQFF
TRBJ2-3,.,few,TRBV10-3,TGTGCCATCAGTGAGTCTAGAGATACGCAGTATTTT,CAISESRDTQYF
TRBJ2-5,.,.,TRBV20-1,TGCAGTGCTAGAGAAAAGGGGGTGCTTTGGCCCCAGTACTTC,CSAREKGVLWPQYF
TRBJ2-5,.,.,TRBV29-1,TGCAGCGTTGAAGAACAGCAAGAGACCCAGTACTTC,CSVEEQQETQYF
TRBJ1-1,.,.,TRBV7-6,TGTGCCAGCAGAGTAGGCATGAACACTGAAGCTTTCTTT,CASRVGMNTEAFF
TRBJ2-7,.,few,TRBV4-1,TGCGCCAGCAGCCAAGTGGGACAATGGAACTACGAGCAGTACTTC,CASSQVGQWNYEQYF
TRBJ2-1,TRBD1,few,TRBV2,TGTGCCAGCAGATTGGGACAGGGGATGAATGAGCAGTTCTTC,CASRLGQGMNEQFF
TRBJ2-7,TRBD2,few,TRBV7-9,TGTGCCAGCAGCCCCGGGAGGGCCCCTCGCGAGCAGTACTTC,CASSPGRAPREQYF
TRBJ1-2,.,.,TRBV4-3,TGCGCCAGCAGCCAAGCAAAGGGGGACTATGGCTACACCTTC,CASSQAKGDYGYTF
TRBJ1-1,.,.,TRBV20-1,TGCAGTGCTAGGGAAAGGTTACTAAACACTGAAGCTTTCTTT,CSARERLLNTEAFF
TRBJ1-5,TRBD1,.,TRBV19,TGTGCCAGTAGGTCCCGGGACAGGGGGCTGGGCAATCAGCCCCAGCATTTT,CASRSRDRGLGNQPQHF
TRBJ2-7,.,.,TRBV29-1,TGCAGCGTTGAGGGGGGAGTAGCGTCCTACGAGCAGTACTTC,CSVEGGVASYEQYF
TRBJ1-5,.,few,TRBV20-1,TGCAGTGCTTTGAAAGGACGGGCCCCCCCAAATCAGCCCCAGCATTTT,CSALKGRAPPNQPQHF
TRBJ2-3,TRBD1,.,TRBV27,TGTGCCAGCAGTTTCGACAGGGTTTTCACAGATACGCAGTATTTT,CASSFDRVFTDTQYF
TRBJ1-6,.,.,TRBV3-1,TGTGCCAGCAGCCAAGGGGATTCACCCCTCCACTTT,CASSQGDSPLHF
TRBJ1-2,TRBD1,many,TRBV27,TGTGCCAGCAGTTTATGGACAGGGGAAGGCTACACCTTC,CASSLWTGEGYTF
TRBJ1-1,.,few,TRBV30,TGTGCCTGGAGTCCACTGGGCACTGAAGCTTTCTTT,CAWSPLGTEAFF
TRBJ2-7,.,few,TRBV19,TGTGCCAGTAGCCCGGTGGATCCCTACGAGCAGTACTTC,CASSPVDPYEQYF
TRBJ1-4,.,.,TRBV13,TGTGCCAGCAGCACGCAGGCTGATAATGAAAAACTGTTTTTT,CASSTQADNEKLFF
TRBJ2-7,.,many,TRBV18,TGTGCCAGCTCAGGTGGCCCCTACGAGCAGTACTTC,CASSGGPYEQYF
TRBJ2-4,.,.,TRBV6-6,TGTGCCAGCAGTTACGCCAACCAGGACATTCAGTACTTC,CASSYANQDIQYF
TRBJ1-1,.,few,TRBV7-2,TGTGCCAGCAGCTTTGAACAGAGGAACACTGAAGCTTTCTTT,CASSFEQRNTEAFF